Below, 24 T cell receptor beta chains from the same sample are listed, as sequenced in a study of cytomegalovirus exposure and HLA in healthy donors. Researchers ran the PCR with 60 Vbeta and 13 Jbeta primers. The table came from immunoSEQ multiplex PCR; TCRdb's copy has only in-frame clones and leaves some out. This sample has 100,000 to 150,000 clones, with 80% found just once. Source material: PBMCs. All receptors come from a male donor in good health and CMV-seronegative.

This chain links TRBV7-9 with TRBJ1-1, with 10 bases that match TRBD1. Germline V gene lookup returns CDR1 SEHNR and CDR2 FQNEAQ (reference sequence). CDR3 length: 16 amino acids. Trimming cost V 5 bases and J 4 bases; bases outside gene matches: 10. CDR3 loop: CASSTTEGQGRTEAFF. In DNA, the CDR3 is TGTGCCAGCAGCACAACCGAGGGACAGGGGCGCACTGAAGCTTTCTTT.

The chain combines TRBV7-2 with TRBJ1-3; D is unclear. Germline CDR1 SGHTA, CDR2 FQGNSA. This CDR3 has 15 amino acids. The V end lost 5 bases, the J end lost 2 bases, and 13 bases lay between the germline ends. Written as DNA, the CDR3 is TGTGCCAGCAGCCCCATAGGGAGGGCTGGAAACACCATATATTTT. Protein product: CASSPIGRAGNTIYF.

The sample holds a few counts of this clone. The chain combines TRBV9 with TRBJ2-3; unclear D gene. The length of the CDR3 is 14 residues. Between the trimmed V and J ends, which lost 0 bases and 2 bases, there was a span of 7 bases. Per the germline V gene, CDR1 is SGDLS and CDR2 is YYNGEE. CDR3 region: CASSVVQNTDTQYF. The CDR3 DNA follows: TGTGCCAGCAGCGTAGTACAGAACACAGATACGCAGTATTTT.

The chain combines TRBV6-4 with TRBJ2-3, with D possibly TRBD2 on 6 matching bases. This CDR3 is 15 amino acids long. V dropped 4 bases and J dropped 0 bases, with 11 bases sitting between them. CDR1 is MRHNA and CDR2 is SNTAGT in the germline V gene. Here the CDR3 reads CASSGGGTSTDTQYF. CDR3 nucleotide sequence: TGTGCCAGCAGTGGTGGCGGGACTAGCACAGATACGCAGTATTTT.

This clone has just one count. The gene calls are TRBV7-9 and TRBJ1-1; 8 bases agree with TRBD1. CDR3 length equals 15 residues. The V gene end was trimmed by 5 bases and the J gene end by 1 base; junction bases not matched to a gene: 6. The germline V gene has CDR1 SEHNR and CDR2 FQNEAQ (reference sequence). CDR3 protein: CASSPRDRRNTEAFF. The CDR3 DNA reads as TGTGCCAGCAGCCCGAGGGACAGGCGGAACACTGAAGCTTTCTTT.

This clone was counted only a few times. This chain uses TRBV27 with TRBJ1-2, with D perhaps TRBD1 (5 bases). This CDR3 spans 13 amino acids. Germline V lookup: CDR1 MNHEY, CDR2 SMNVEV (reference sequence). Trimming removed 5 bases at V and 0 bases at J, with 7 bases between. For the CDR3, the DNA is TGTGCCAGCAGTATCAGGGCTAACTATGGCTACACCTTC. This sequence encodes CASSIRANYGYTF.

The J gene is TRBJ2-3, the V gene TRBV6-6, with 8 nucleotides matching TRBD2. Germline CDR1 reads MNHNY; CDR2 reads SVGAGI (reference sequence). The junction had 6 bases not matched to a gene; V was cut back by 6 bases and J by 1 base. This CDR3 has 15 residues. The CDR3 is CASSQAGVGTDTQYF. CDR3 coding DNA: TGTGCCAGCAGCCAAGCGGGAGTTGGCACAGATACGCAGTATTTT.

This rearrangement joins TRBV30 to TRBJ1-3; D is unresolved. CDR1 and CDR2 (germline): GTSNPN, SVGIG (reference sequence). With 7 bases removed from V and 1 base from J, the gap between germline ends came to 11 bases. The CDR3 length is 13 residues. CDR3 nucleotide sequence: TGTGCCTTCCGTGACAAATCTGGAAACACCATATATTTT. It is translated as CAFRDKSGNTIYF.

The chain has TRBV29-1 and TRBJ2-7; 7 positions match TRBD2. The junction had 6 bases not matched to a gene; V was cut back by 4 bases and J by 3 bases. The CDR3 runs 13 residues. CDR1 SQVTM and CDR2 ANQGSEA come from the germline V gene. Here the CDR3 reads CSVGREEGYEQYF. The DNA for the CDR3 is TGCAGCGTTGGACGGGAGGAGGGCTACGAGCAGTACTTC.

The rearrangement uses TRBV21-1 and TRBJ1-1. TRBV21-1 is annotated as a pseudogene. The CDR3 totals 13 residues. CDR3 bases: TGTGCCACCCAGCCTAGATCGAACACTGAAGCTTTCTTT. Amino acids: CATQPRSNTEAFF.

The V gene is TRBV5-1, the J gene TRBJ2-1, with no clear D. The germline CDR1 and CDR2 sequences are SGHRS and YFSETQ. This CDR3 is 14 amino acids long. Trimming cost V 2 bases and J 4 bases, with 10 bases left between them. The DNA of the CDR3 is TGCGCCAGCAGCTTAAATACGGAGTACAATGAGCAGTTCTTC. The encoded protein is CASSLNTEYNEQFF.

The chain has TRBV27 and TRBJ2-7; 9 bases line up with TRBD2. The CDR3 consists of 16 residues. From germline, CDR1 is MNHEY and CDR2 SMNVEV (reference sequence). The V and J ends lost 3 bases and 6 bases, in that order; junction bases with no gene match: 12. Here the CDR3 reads CASSFLLAGAAPEQYF. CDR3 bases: TGTGCCAGCAGTTTTTTGTTAGCGGGAGCTGCCCCCGAGCAGTACTTC.

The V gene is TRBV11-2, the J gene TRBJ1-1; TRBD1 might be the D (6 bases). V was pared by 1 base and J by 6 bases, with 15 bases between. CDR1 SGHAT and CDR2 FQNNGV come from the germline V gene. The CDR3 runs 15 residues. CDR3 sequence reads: CASSLVSQGIAEAFF. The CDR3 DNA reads TGTGCCAGCAGCTTAGTATCGCAGGGGATCGCTGAAGCTTTCTTT.

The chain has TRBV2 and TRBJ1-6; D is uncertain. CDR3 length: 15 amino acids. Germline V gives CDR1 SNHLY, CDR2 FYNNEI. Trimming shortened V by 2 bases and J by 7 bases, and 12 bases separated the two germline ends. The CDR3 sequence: CASSEQKRPNSPLHF. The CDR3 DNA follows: TGTGCCAGCAGTGAACAGAAACGCCCAAATTCACCCCTCCACTTT.

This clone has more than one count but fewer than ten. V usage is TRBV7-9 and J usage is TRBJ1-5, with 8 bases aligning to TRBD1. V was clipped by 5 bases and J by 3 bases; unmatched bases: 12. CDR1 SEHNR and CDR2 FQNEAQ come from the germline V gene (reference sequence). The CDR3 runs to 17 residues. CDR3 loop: CASSPWTGLGNNQPQHF. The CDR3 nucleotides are TGTGCCAGCAGCCCCTGGACAGGGTTGGGTAACAATCAGCCCCAGCATTTT.

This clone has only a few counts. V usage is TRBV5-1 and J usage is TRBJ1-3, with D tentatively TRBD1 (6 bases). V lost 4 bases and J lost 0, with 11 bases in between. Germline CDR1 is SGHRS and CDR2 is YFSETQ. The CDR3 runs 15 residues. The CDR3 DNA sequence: TGCGCCAGCAGCGAACAGGGTCTCTCTGGAAACACCATATATTTT. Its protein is CASSEQGLSGNTIYF.

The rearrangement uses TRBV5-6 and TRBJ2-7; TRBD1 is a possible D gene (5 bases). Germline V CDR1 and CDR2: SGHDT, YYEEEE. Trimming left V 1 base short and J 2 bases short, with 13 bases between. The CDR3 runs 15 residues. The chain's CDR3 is CASSLKAGWAYEQYF. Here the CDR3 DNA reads TGTGCCAGCAGCTTGAAGGCAGGGTGGGCCTACGAGCAGTACTTC.

The DNA for the CDR3 is TGTGCCAGCAGCCAACCACAGGGGGCCCACGAGCAGTACTTC. As protein: CASSQPQGAHEQYF. The chain employs TRBV4-2 and TRBJ2-7; TRBD1 agrees at 9 bases. The CDR3 covers 14 residues. Germline V gives CDR1 LGHNA, CDR2 YNFKEQ. V dropped 2 bases and J dropped 5; count of bases not matched to a gene: 4.

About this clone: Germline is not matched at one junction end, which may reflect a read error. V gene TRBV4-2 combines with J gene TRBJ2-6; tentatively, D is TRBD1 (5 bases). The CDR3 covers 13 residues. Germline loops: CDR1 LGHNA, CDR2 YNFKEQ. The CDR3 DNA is TGTGCCAGCAGCCCCTCTGGGGCCAACGGCCTGACTTTC. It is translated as CASSPSGANGLTF.

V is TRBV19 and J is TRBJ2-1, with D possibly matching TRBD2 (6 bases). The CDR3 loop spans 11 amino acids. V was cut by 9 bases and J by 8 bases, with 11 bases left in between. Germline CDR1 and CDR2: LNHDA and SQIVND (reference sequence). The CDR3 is CASGSWDEQFF. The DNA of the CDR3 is TGTGCCAGCGGGAGTTGGGATGAGCAGTTCTTC.

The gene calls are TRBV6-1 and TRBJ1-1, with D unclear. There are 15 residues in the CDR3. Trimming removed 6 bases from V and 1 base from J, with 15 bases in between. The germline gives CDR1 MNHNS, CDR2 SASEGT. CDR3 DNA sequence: TGTGCCAGCAGCCCCTTATCCCGGGGGAACACTGAAGCTTTCTTT. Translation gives CASSPLSRGNTEAFF.

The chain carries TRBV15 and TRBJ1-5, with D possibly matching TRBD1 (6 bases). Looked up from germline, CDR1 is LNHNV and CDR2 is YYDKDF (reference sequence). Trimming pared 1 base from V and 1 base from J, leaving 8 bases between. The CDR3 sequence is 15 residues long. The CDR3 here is CATSRATGSNQPQHF. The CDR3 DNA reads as TGTGCCACCAGCAGAGCTACAGGGAGCAATCAGCCCCAGCATTTT.

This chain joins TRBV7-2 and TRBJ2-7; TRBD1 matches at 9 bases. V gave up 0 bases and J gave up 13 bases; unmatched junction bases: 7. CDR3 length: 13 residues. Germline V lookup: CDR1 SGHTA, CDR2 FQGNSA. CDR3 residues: CASSLAGQGEFYF. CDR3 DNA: TGTGCCAGCAGCTTAGCGGGACAGGGAGAATTTTACTTC.

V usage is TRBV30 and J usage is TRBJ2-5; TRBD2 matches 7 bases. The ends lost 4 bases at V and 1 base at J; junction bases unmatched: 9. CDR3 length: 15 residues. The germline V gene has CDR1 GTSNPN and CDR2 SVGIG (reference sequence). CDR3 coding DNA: TGTGCCTGGACCCACCCCGCTAGCGGCCAAGAGACCCAGTACTTC. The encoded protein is CAWTHPASGQETQYF. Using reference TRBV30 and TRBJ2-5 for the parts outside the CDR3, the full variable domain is SQTIHQWPATLVQPVGSPLSLECTVEGTSNPNLYWYRQAAGRGLQLLFYSVGIGQISSEVPQNLSASRPQDRQFILSSKKLLLSDSGFYLCAWTHPASGQETQYFGPGTRLLVL.